These 3 T cell receptor beta chains originate from one sample sequenced in a study of T cell responses to AZD1222 COVID-19 vaccine. TCRdb keeps only in-frame clones here, not all; method: immunoSEQ multiplex PCR. The sample holds around 220,000 clones; approximately 94% are singletons and the top ten take around 1.5%. The sample consisted of peripheral blood, taken 28 days after the second dose of the MenACWY control vaccine. These receptors were taken from an adult who received the MenACWY meningococcal vaccine as a control.

The chain recombines TRBV10-3 with TRBJ1-1; tentative D call: TRBD1 (5 bases). The V end lost 5 bases, the J end lost 8 bases, and 9 bases lay between the germline ends. The CDR3 runs 11 residues. Germline CDR1 ENHRY, CDR2 SYGVKD. The CDR3 loop reads CAISTGREAFF. The CDR3 bases are TGTGCCATCAGTACAGGACGCGAAGCTTTCTTT.

The chain joins TRBV5-6 to TRBJ1-1, with 7 bases fitting TRBD1. Germline V CDR1 and CDR2: SGHDT, YYEEEE. J lost 0 bases, V lost 0 bases, and 8 bases had no gene match. The CDR3 consists of 17 residues. Here the CDR3 reads CASSLVGWDSMNTEAFF. The CDR3, as DNA: TGTGCCAGCAGCTTGGTAGGGTGGGACAGCATGAACACTGAAGCTTTCTTT. The full variable domain, completed using reference TRBV5-6 and TRBJ1-1, is DAGVTQSPTHLIKTRGQQVTLRCSPKSGHDTVSWYQQALGQGPQFIFQYYEEEERQRGNFPDRFSGHQFPNYSSELNVNALLLGDSALYLCASSLVGWDSMNTEAFFGQGTRLTVV.

The chain carries TRBV30 and TRBJ2-1; 9 bases agree with TRBD2. CDR1 and CDR2 (germline): GTSNPN, SVGIG (reference sequence). The CDR3 is 14 residues long. The V segment lost 5 bases and the J segment 6 bases; nucleotides outside the gene matches: 8. This chain's CDR3 is CAWGRVAGANEQFF. The CDR3 coding sequence is TGTGCCTGGGGAAGGGTAGCGGGAGCCAATGAGCAGTTCTTC.